This T cell receptor (beta chain) stems from a study of metastatic and nonmetastatic thyroid tumors. The overall study: From malignant and benign thyroid patients, repertoires in blood and in tumor or nodule tissue were compared.

Study outcomes and limitations: Patients with malignant thyroid tumors reportedly had significantly higher TCR beta diversity than those with benign nodules, in blood and tumor.

This clone has a count of ten or more. The antigen is unknown. The V end was cut by 4 bases, the J end by 1 base, with 7 bases between. The germline CDR1 and CDR2 sequences are LGHDT and YNNKEL (reference sequence). CDR3 size: 14 residues. Per the original data handling: In papillary thyroid cancer, a distant-metastasis classifier was built using CDR3 differences across clinicopathological groups. Using MiXCR, TCRdb reanalyzed the PCR reads. The V and J calls shown here were made by TCRdb, not taken from the authors' results. The repertoire holds tens of thousands of clones, with under 5% as singletons. Each patient came to thyroid surgery without any prior treatment (of any kind).

The J gene is TRBJ2-2, the V gene TRBV3-1; D is undetermined. This sequence originates from a female donor with papillary thyroid cancer or a benign thyroid nodule (not recorded which). Some clones in this sample may be carry-over from other donors' samples. The specimen sequenced was blood. For the CDR3, the DNA is TGTGCCAGCAGCCCCTTAGGGAACACCGGGGAGCTGTTTTTT. The encoded protein is CASSPLGNTGELFF. Full variable domain (missing parts from reference TRBV3-1 and TRBJ2-2): DTAVSQTPKYLVTQMGNDKSIKCEQNLGHDTMYWYKQDSKKFLKIMFSYNNKELIINETVPNRFSPKSPDKAHLNLHINSLELGDSAVYFCASSPLGNTGELFFGEGSRLTVL.